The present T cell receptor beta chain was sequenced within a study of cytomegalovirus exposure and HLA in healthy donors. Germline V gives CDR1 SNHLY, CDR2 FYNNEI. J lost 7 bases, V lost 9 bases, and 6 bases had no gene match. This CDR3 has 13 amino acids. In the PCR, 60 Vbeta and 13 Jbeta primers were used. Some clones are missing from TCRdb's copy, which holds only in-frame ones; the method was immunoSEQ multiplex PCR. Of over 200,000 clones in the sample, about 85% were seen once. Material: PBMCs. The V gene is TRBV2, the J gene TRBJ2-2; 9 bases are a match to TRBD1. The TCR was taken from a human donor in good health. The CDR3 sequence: CARAQGAGGELFF. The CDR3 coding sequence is TGTGCCAGAGCACAGGGGGCGGGCGGGGAGCTGTTTTTT. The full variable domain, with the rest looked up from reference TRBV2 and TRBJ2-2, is EPEVTQTPSHQVTQMGQEVILRCVPISNHLYFYWYRQILGQKVEFLVSFYNNEISEKSEIFDDQFSVERPDGSNFTLKIRSTKLEDSAMYFCARAQGAGGELFFGEGSRLTVL.